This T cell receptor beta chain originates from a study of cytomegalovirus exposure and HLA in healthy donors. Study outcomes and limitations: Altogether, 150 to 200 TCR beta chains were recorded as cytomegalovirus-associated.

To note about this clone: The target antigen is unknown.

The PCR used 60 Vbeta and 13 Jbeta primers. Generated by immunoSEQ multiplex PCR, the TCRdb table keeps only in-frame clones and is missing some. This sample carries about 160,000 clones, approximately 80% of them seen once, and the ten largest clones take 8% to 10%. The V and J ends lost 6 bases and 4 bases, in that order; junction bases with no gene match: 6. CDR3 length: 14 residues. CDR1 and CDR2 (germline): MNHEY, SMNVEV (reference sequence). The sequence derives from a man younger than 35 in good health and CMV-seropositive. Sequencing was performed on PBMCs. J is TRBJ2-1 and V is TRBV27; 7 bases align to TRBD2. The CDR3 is CASRNLAAYNEQFF. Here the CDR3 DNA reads TGTGCCAGCAGGAACCTAGCGGCATACAATGAGCAGTTCTTC.